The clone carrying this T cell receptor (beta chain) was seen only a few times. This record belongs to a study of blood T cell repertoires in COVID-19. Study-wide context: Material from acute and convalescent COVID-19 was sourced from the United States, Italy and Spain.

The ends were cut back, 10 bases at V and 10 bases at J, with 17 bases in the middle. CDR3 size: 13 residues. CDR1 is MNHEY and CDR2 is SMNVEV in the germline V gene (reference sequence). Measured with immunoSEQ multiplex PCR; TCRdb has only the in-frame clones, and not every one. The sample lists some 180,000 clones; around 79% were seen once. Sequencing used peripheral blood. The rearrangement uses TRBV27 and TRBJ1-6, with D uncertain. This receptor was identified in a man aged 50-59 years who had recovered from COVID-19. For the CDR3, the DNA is TGTGCCACCAAAAGCTCACGGTCATCACCCCTCCACTTT. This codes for CATKSSRSSPLHF.